In this sample, the clone carrying this TCR beta chain turned up a few times. The record originates from a study of identical twins. TCRdb recomputed calls from the 5' RACE reads with MiXCR, one row per CDR3 protein. The sample holds 220,000 or so distinct CDR3 sequences, about 7.3% seen once. This CDR3 contains 14 residues. Germline trimming cut 5 bases from V and 3 bases from J; bases unmatched to any gene: 5. Germline V gives CDR1 PRHDT, CDR2 FYEKMQ (reference sequence). These same records also appear under a second study, on yellow fever vaccine responses in identical twins.

This receptor was taken from a woman younger than 30 in good health. V usage is TRBV13 and J usage is TRBJ2-7, with 9 bases lining up with TRBD1. The sample taken for sequencing was memory (CD45RO+) T cells sorted from blood. For the CDR3, the DNA is TGTGCCAGCAGCCTGGGACAGGGCGTCTACGAGCAGTACTTC. Its translation is CASSLGQGVYEQYF.